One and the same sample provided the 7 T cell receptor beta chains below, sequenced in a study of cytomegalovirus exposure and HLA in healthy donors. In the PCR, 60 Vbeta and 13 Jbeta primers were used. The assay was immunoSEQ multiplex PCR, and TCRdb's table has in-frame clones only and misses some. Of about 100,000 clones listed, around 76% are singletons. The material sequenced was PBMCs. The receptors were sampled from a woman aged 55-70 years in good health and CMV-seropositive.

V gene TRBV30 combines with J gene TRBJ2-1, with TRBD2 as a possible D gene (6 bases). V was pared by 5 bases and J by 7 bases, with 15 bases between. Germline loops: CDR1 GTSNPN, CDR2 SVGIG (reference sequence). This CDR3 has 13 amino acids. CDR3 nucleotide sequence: TGTGCCTGGGCGGGGCCCGGGGCGAATGAGCAGTTCTTC. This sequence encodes CAWAGPGANEQFF.

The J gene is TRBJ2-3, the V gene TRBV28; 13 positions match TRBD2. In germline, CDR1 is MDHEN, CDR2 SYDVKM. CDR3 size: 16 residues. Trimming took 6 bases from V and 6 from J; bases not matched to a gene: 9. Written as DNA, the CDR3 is TGTGCCAGCAGGGGGACGACTAGCGGGAGGTGGGATACGCAGTATTTT. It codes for CASRGTTSGRWDTQYF.

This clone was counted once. CDR3 residues: CATSFGTTGTDTQYF. In nucleotides, the CDR3 is TGTGCCACCAGCTTTGGGACAACTGGCACAGATACGCAGTATTTT. The genes are TRBV15 and TRBJ2-3; the D gene is possibly TRBD1 (6 bases). Germline CDR1 reads LNHNV; CDR2 reads YYDKDF (reference sequence). This CDR3 region has 15 residues. The V and J ends lost 5 bases and 1 base respectively, with 13 bases between them.

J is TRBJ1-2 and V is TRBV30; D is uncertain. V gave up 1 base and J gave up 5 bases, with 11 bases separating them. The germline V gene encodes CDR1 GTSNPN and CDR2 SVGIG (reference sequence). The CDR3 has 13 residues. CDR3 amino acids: CAWSASRRYGYTF. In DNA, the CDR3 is TGTGCCTGGAGTGCCTCAAGGAGGTATGGCTACACCTTC.

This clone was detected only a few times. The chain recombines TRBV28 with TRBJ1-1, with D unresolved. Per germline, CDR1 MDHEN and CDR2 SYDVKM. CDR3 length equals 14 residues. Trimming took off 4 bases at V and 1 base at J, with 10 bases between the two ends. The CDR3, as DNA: TGTGCCAGCAGTTGGTCCCGGGGGAACACTGAAGCTTTCTTT. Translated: CASSWSRGNTEAFF.

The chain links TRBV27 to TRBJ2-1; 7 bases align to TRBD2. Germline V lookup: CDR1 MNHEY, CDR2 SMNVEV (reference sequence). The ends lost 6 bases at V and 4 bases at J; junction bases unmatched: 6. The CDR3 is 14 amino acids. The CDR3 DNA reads TGTGCCAGCAGGCAAGCGGGACCTTACAATGAGCAGTTCTTC. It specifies CASRQAGPYNEQFF.

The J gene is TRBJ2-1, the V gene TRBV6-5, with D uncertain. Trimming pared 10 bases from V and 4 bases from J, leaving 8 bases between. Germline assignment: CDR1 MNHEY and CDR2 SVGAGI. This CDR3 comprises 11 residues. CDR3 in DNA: TGTGCCACTAACGGGTACAATGAGCAGTTCTTC. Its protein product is CATNGYNEQFF.